This TCR beta chain was obtained from a study of T cells in Graves' hyperthyroidism and ophthalmopathy. Study observations and caveats: By a 13 V-J model, ophthalmopathy was set apart from stable hyperthyroidism.

Germline CDR1 LGHNA, CDR2 YSLEER. The CDR3 extends over 16 amino acids. With V trimmed by 3 bases and J by 2 bases, 9 bases remained unmatched. This clonotype was recorded many times. The antigen remains unidentified. TCR beta CDR3 sequences were amplified from RNA transcripts. The HTBI primer set served for first-round RT-PCR of the TCR CDR3. TCRdb re-derived calls from the multiplex PCR reads in MiXCR, one entry per CDR3 protein. The sample comprises 300,000 or so distinct CDR3 sequences, about 17% of which are singletons, and about 51% rests with the top ten. This TCR derives from a woman aged 55 to 70 with Graves' ophthalmopathy. The chain joins TRBV4-3 to TRBJ2-5, with 7 bases identical to TRBD2. The material sequenced was blood. This CDR3 reads CASSQTGTTEQETQYF. In DNA form, the CDR3 reads TGCGCCAGCAGCCAGACCGGGACTACAGAACAAGAGACCCAGTACTTC.